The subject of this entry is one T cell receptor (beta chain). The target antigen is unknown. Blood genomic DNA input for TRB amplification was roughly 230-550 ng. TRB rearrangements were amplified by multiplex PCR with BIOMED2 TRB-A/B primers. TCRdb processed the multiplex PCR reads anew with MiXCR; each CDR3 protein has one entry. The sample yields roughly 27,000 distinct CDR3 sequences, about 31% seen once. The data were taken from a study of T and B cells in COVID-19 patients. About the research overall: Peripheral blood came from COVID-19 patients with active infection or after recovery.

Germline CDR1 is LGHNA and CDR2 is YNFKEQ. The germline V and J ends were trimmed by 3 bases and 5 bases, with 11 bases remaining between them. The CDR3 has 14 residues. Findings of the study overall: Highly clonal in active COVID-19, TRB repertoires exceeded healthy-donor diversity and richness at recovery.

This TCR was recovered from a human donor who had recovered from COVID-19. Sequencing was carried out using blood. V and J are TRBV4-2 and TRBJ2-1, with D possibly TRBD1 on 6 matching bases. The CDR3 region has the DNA TGTGCCAGCAGCCAGGGCGCAGGGGACAATGAGCAGTTCTTC. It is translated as CASSQGAGDNEQFF.